The sequence of this T cell receptor (beta chain) was determined in a study of blood T cell repertoires in COVID-19. Clones were read by immunoSEQ multiplex PCR, and TCRdb kept only the in-frame ones, dropping some. The sample has about 250,000 clones, 88% seen once. Germline V gene data show CDR1 as SGHRS and CDR2 as YFSETQ. V was clipped by 3 bases and J by 5 bases; unmatched bases: 5. The CDR3 totals 15 residues. The rearrangement joins TRBV5-1 to TRBJ1-6, with 7 bases that match TRBD1. Material for sequencing was peripheral blood. The receptor comes from a woman younger than 45 with COVID-19, enrolled during active disease. CDR3 residues: CASSSEGGDNSPLHF. As DNA, the CDR3 is TGCGCCAGCAGCTCGGAAGGGGGCGATAATTCACCCCTCCACTTT.